The table lists the clone carrying this TCR beta chain with many counts. The CDR3 is made up of 16 amino acids. V was shortened by 2 bases and J by 1 base, with 12 bases between the two germline ends. Germline V CDR1 and CDR2: LGHDT, YNNKEL (reference sequence). This specimen comes from a study of early T cells in non-severe SARS-CoV-2 infection. Each CDR3 protein is one row after TCRdb ran MiXCR on the 5' RACE reads. Here the sample spans about 38,000 distinct CDR3 sequences, about 4.5% being singletons. The TCR sequence derives from an adult who was a healthcare worker with PCR-confirmed SARS-CoV-2 infection or an uninfected control (not recorded which). What was sequenced was whole blood. V gene TRBV3-1 combines with J gene TRBJ2-1; D might be TRBD2 (5 bases). For the CDR3, the DNA is TGTGCCAGCAGCCAAAGAGGGCAGATGTCCTACAATGAGCAGTTCTTC. Its translation: CASSQRGQMSYNEQFF.